What follows are 32 T cell receptor beta chains derived from one specimen sequenced in a study of cytomegalovirus exposure and HLA in healthy donors. Vbeta (60) and Jbeta (13) primers were used in the PCR. The table came from immunoSEQ multiplex PCR; TCRdb's copy has only in-frame clones and leaves some out. The sample lists about 170,000 clones; approximately 86% were seen once. The specimen was PBMCs. These receptors all stem from a male donor in good health and CMV-seronegative.

The J gene is TRBJ2-5, the V gene TRBV7-7; no firm D call. Per germline, CDR1 SSHAT and CDR2 FNYEAQ (reference sequence). CDR3 size: 13 residues. V shed 1 base and J shed 4 bases, with 7 bases lying between them. Here the CDR3 reads CASSLGRRETQYF. The CDR3 nucleotides are TGTGCCAGCAGCTTAGGCAGGCGAGAGACCCAGTACTTC. Full variable domain (remainder filled in from reference TRBV7-7 and TRBJ2-5): GAGVSQSPRYKVTKRGQDVTLRCDPISSHATLYWYQQALGQGPEFLTYFNYEAQPDKSGLPSDRFSAERPEGSISTLTIQRTEQRDSAMYRCASSLGRRETQYFGPGTRLLVL.

This rearrangement joins TRBV5-1 to TRBJ1-6; no firm D call. V gave up 0 bases and J gave up 7 bases, with 11 bases separating them. Germline V gives CDR1 SGHRS, CDR2 YFSETQ. The CDR3 runs 15 residues. CDR3 amino acids: CASSLERQLNSPLHF. The CDR3 DNA follows: TGCGCCAGCAGCTTGGAGCGTCAGTTAAATTCACCCCTCCACTTT.

The chain is built from TRBV4-3 and TRBJ2-3; 15 bases are shared with TRBD2. The V and J ends lost 4 bases and 8 bases, in that order; junction bases with no gene match: 7. The CDR3 runs to 16 residues. The V gene's germline CDR1 is LGHNA and CDR2 YSLEER. CDR3 region: CASSPRTSGGGSTQYF. The DNA of the CDR3 is TGCGCCAGCAGCCCACGGACTAGCGGGGGGGGTAGTACGCAGTATTTT.

This clone has more than one count but fewer than ten. J is TRBJ2-5 and V is TRBV5-1; D is possibly TRBD1 (5 bases). V was trimmed by 1 base and J by 1 base, leaving 11 bases between them. Germline CDR1 and CDR2: SGHRS and YFSETQ. CDR3 length: 15 residues. CDR3 in DNA: TGCGCCAGCAGCTTGAACACAGGAATCCAAGAGACCCAGTACTTC. This sequence encodes CASSLNTGIQETQYF.

V usage is TRBV4-3 and J usage is TRBJ2-7, with D unresolved. Germline loops: CDR1 LGHNA, CDR2 YSLEER. CDR3 length: 15 residues. The V gene lost 1 base and the J gene lost 1 base, with 11 bases spanning the gap. CDR3 nucleotides: TGCGCCAGCAGCCAAGGGCTTGCAGGATCCTACGAGCAGTACTTC. Residues: CASSQGLAGSYEQYF.

J is TRBJ1-6 and V is TRBV28; possible D gene TRBD1, 5 bases. In germline, CDR1 is MDHEN, CDR2 SYDVKM. The V end lost 3 bases, the J end lost 5 bases, and 11 bases lay between the germline ends. The CDR3 has 15 residues. Written as DNA, the CDR3 is TGTGCCAGCAGTTTGGCGGGACCTAATAATTCACCCCTCCACTTT. Protein: CASSLAGPNNSPLHF. The full variable domain, with the rest looked up from reference TRBV28 and TRBJ1-6, is DVKVTQSSRYLVKRTGEKVFLECVQDMDHENMFWYRQDPGLGLRLIYFSYDVKMKEKGDIPEGYSVSREKKERFSLILESASTNQTSMYLCASSLAGPNNSPLHFGNGTRLTVT.

This sequence joins TRBV2 and TRBJ2-3; a possible D gene is TRBD1 (6 bases). V dropped 8 bases and J dropped 5 bases, with 14 bases sitting between them. The CDR3 runs to 13 residues. From germline, CDR1 is SNHLY and CDR2 FYNNEI. CDR3 coding DNA: TGTGCCAGCGTGAGGGGGAAGGTAGATACGCAGTATTTT. Translation: CASVRGKVDTQYF. The variable domain in full, completed from reference TRBV2 and TRBJ2-3, reads EPEVTQTPSHQVTQMGQEVILRCVPISNHLYFYWYRQILGQKVEFLVSFYNNEISEKSEIFDDQFSVERPDGSNFTLKIRSTKLEDSAMYFCASVRGKVDTQYFGPGTRLTVL.

V and J are TRBV4-3 and TRBJ1-3, with 9 bases aligning to TRBD1. This CDR3 is built from 16 residues. Germline assignment: CDR1 LGHNA and CDR2 YSLEER. The trim removed 0 bases at V and 3 bases at J, leaving 3 bases unmatched. DNA of the CDR3: TGCGCCAGCAGCCAAGAGTGGACAGGGGTTGGAAACACCATATATTTT. It specifies CASSQEWTGVGNTIYF.

The J gene is TRBJ2-5, the V gene TRBV30; no reliable D call. With 1 base removed from V and 4 bases from J, the gap between germline ends came to 10 bases. Germline values: CDR1 GTSNPN, CDR2 SVGIG (reference sequence). The CDR3 extends over 13 amino acids. The CDR3 bases are TGTGCCTGGAGTGCCACATTTCGAGAGACCCAGTACTTC. Its translation is CAWSATFRETQYF. The whole variable domain, remainder taken from reference TRBV30 and TRBJ2-5, is SQTIHQWPATLVQPVGSPLSLECTVEGTSNPNLYWYRQAAGRGLQLLFYSVGIGQISSEVPQNLSASRPQDRQFILSSKKLLLSDSGFYLCAWSATFRETQYFGPGTRLLVL.

This clone was counted a single time. The chain uses TRBV25-1 and TRBJ2-5, with 10 nucleotides matching TRBD2. This CDR3 is 14 amino acids long. Germline V lookup: CDR1 MGHDK, CDR2 SYGVNS. The J segment lost 4 bases and the V segment lost 6 bases, leaving 5 bases of the junction unmatched. CDR3 region: CASRPGTSAETQYF. The CDR3 DNA is TGTGCCAGCAGGCCCGGGACTAGCGCAGAGACCCAGTACTTC.

The rearrangement uses TRBV12-5 and TRBJ1-5; D call uncertain. The V gene lost 2 bases and the J gene lost 4 bases, with 6 bases spanning the gap. CDR3 size: 13 residues. Germline-derived CDR1 and CDR2 are LGHNT and FRNRAP. This CDR3 is CASGLRENQPQHF. Written as DNA, the CDR3 is TGTGCTAGTGGTTTGCGGGAGAATCAGCCCCAGCATTTT.

This clone was seen a single time. This chain connects TRBV19 to TRBJ2-2; 7 bases line up with TRBD2. This CDR3 is built from 15 residues. From germline, CDR1 is LNHDA and CDR2 SQIVND (reference sequence). V was clipped by 7 bases and J by 3 bases; unmatched bases: 8. CDR3 region: CASTPGGLHTGELFF. The CDR3 DNA reads as TGTGCCAGTACCCCGGGGGGTTTGCACACCGGGGAGCTGTTTTTT. The full variable domain, with the rest looked up from reference TRBV19 and TRBJ2-2, is DGGITQSPKYLFRKEGQNVTLSCEQNLNHDAMYWYRQDPGQGLRLIYYSQIVNDFQKGDIAEGYSVSREKKESFPLTVTSAQKNPTAFYLCASTPGGLHTGELFFGEGSRLTVL.

The chain carries TRBV7-8 and TRBJ2-2; perhaps TRBD2 as D (5 bases). Germline V gives CDR1 SGHVS, CDR2 FQNEAQ. The CDR3 is 14 residues long. V shed 1 base and J shed 6 bases, with 9 bases lying between them. CDR3 in DNA: TGTGCCAGCAGCTTAGTAGGGAGTCCCGGGGAGCTGTTTTTT. It translates to CASSLVGSPGELFF.

V usage is TRBV6-4 and J usage is TRBJ2-1, with 7 bases identical to TRBD1. V lost 2 bases to trimming and J lost 11 bases; unmatched junction nucleotides: 12. There are 15 residues in the CDR3. Germline lookup yields CDR1 MRHNA and CDR2 SNTAGT. This CDR3 is CASSDPGQEEGKQFF. In DNA form, the CDR3 reads TGTGCCAGCAGTGACCCTGGACAGGAGGAAGGGAAGCAGTTCTTC.

This clone appeared once. The chain has TRBV2 and TRBJ2-3; D unclear. V was cut by 1 base and J by 11 bases, with 10 bases left in between. This CDR3 has 12 amino acids. CDR1 is SNHLY and CDR2 is FYNNEI in the germline V gene. DNA for the CDR3: TGTGCCAGCAGTGAAGGGGCAGCCAAGCAGTATTTT. This encodes CASSEGAAKQYF.

The chain recombines TRBV7-9 with TRBJ1-1; a possible D gene is TRBD1 (6 bases). V lost 0 bases and J 11 bases, leaving 13 bases between the germline ends. The CDR3 runs 13 residues. Germline assignment: CDR1 SEHNR and CDR2 FQNEAQ (reference sequence). CDR3 region: CASSLAQGRGAFF. CDR3 in DNA: TGTGCCAGCAGCTTAGCGCAGGGGCGAGGGGCTTTCTTT. The complete variable domain, with remaining parts taken from reference TRBV7-9 and TRBJ1-1, reads DTGVSQNPRHKITKRGQNVTFRCDPISEHNRLYWYRQTLGQGPEFLTYFQNEAQLEKSRLLSDRFSAERPKGSFSTLEIQRTEQGDSAMYLCASSLAQGRGAFFGQGTRLTVV.

This chain links TRBV5-1 with TRBJ2-1, with 9 bases matching TRBD2. Per germline, CDR1 SGHRS and CDR2 YFSETQ. The CDR3 runs to 14 residues. The trim removed 4 bases at V and 4 bases at J, leaving 3 bases unmatched. This CDR3 is CASSGSGGYNEQFF. The CDR3 DNA reads as TGCGCCAGCAGCGGCAGCGGGGGGTACAATGAGCAGTTCTTC.

About this clone itself: At the DNA level, this CDR3 is encoded by other sequences in the same sample as well. V usage is TRBV6-5 and J usage is TRBJ1-1; TRBD1 matches 9 bases. The CDR3 covers 14 residues. CDR1 and CDR2 (germline): MNHEY, SVGAGI. V was pared by 0 bases and J by 4 bases, with 0 bases of the junction left unmatched. The CDR3 loop is CASSYSTGGTEAFF. CDR3 DNA sequence: TGTGCCAGCAGTTACTCGACAGGGGGCACTGAAGCTTTCTTT.

The chain employs TRBV28 and TRBJ2-1, with 11 nucleotides matching TRBD2. Germline V CDR1 and CDR2: MDHEN, SYDVKM. CDR3 size: 16 residues. The trim removed 2 bases at V and 9 bases at J, leaving 9 bases unmatched. The CDR3 region has the DNA TGTGCCAGCAGTTTAAGTGATAGCGGGGGGGCCTTTGAGCAGTTCTTC. This codes for CASSLSDSGGAFEQFF.

The chain has TRBV27 and TRBJ2-7; D possibly corresponds to TRBD1 (6 bases). Germline CDR1 reads MNHEY; CDR2 reads SMNVEV (reference sequence). Trimming took off 2 bases at V and 0 bases at J, with 11 bases between the two ends. The CDR3 covers 15 residues. The CDR3 sequence: CASSLIRGSSYEQYF. The CDR3, as DNA: TGTGCCAGCAGTTTAATCAGGGGTTCCTCCTACGAGCAGTACTTC.

This rearrangement joins TRBV19 to TRBJ1-5; TRBD1 agrees at 7 bases. The V gene's germline CDR1 is LNHDA and CDR2 SQIVND (reference sequence). V dropped 8 bases and J dropped 6; count of bases not matched to a gene: 10. CDR3 length: 14 residues. This CDR3 reads CASGRQGTPQPQHF. CDR3 DNA sequence: TGTGCCAGTGGAAGACAGGGTACCCCTCAGCCCCAGCATTTT. The full variable domain, rest sourced from reference TRBV19 and TRBJ1-5, is DGGITQSPKYLFRKEGQNVTLSCEQNLNHDAMYWYRQDPGQGLRLIYYSQIVNDFQKGDIAEGYSVSREKKESFPLTVTSAQKNPTAFYLCASGRQGTPQPQHFGDGTRLSIL.

This clone showed up just a few times. This chain uses TRBV6-6 with TRBJ2-5; no firm D call. This CDR3 is built from 14 residues. Looked up from germline, CDR1 is MNHNY and CDR2 is SVGAGI (reference sequence). V shed 5 bases and J shed 3 bases, with 13 bases lying between them. The CDR3 region has the DNA TGTGCCAGCAGTAGTCTGGCGGTAAAAGAGACCCAGTACTTC. It specifies CASSSLAVKETQYF.

CDR3 DNA: TGTGCCAGCAGCTTACCGGGACAGGTAAACACTGAAGCTTTCTTT. Residues: CASSLPGQVNTEAFF. This chain links TRBV5-4 with TRBJ1-1, with 8 nucleotides matching TRBD1. Germline V gene data show CDR1 as SGHNT and CDR2 as YYREEE (reference sequence). V lost 2 bases to trimming and J lost 2 bases; unmatched junction nucleotides: 5. CDR3 length equals 15 residues.

The chain links TRBV29-1 to TRBJ2-5, with TRBD1 matching 7 bases. Trimming removed 7 bases from V and 5 bases from J; junction bases left unmatched: 7. This CDR3 is built from 12 residues. The germline gives CDR1 SQVTM, CDR2 ANQGSEA. The CDR3 DNA is TGCAGCGACATGGGGACAGCTGAGACCCAGTACTTC. This gives the protein CSDMGTAETQYF.

In its sample, this clone was seen a few times. This sequence joins TRBV6-5 and TRBJ2-2; the match to TRBD2 covers 10 bases. Germline CDR1 reads MNHEY; CDR2 reads SVGAGI. After removal of 0 bases from V and 6 bases from J, the junction contained 4 bases not matched to a gene. The CDR3 loop spans 16 amino acids. The DNA of the CDR3 is TGTGCCAGCAGTTACTCGGGACTAGCGTTATCCGGGGAGCTGTTTTTT. Protein sequence: CASSYSGLALSGELFF.

The chain recombines TRBV30 with TRBJ2-2; a weak D match, TRBD1 (5 bases). Trimming removed 5 bases from V and 3 bases from J, with 16 bases in between. CDR1 and CDR2 (germline): GTSNPN, SVGIG (reference sequence). The CDR3 runs to 15 residues. The CDR3 sequence: CAWGYGAHHTGELFF. CDR3 bases: TGTGCCTGGGGTTATGGGGCGCATCACACCGGGGAGCTGTTTTTT.

In the case of this clone: The germline gene is not matched at one end of the junction; a read error may be the cause. The chain has TRBV7-9 and TRBJ2-7; D might be TRBD2 (7 bases). The CDR3 covers 17 residues. CDR1 and CDR2 (germline): SEHNR, FQNEAQ (reference sequence). The CDR3 reads CSSSFGVAGARGYEQYF. CDR3 nucleotide sequence: TGTTCCAGCAGCTTCGGCGTGGCGGGAGCCAGGGGCTACGAGCAGTACTTC.

This chain connects TRBV5-5 to TRBJ2-3; TRBD2 agrees at 9 bases. Unmatched junction bases numbered 1, after V lost 2 bases and J lost 3 bases. The CDR3 is 14 residues long. Per the germline V gene, CDR1 is SGHKS and CDR2 is YYEKEE (reference sequence). The CDR3 DNA reads TGTGCCAGCAGCTTAGCGGGGGGTACAGATACGCAGTATTTT. It translates to CASSLAGGTDTQYF.

This clone was found a few times. The CDR3, as DNA: TGTGCCAGCAGCTCGCCGGGACAGAGCTCTGGGGCCAACGTCCTGACTTTC. The encoded protein is CASSSPGQSSGANVLTF. The chain joins TRBV7-3 to TRBJ2-6; 7 nucleotides line up with TRBD1. After removal of 4 bases from V and 0 bases from J, the junction contained 6 bases not matched to a gene. The germline gives CDR1 SGHTA, CDR2 FQGTGA. CDR3 length: 17 amino acids.

This clone was detected only once. The chain is built from TRBV5-8 and TRBJ2-5, with D tentatively TRBD2 (5 bases). Trimming cost V 1 base and J 3 bases, with 16 bases left between them. Germline CDR1 and CDR2: SGHTS and YDEGEE. CDR3 length: 16 residues. The CDR3 protein is CASSLNLRLAEETQYF. CDR3 nucleotides: TGTGCCAGCAGCTTGAATTTGCGGCTAGCCGAAGAGACCCAGTACTTC.

In the case of this clone: The conserved closing phenylalanine or tryptophan is absent in this CDR3, likely reflecting a read error. The limits of the CDR3 on the DNA are not certain, so only TCRdb's listed CDR3 is given. The genes are TRBV28 and TRBJ2-7; the D call TRBD2 from the table was never checked on the DNA. The CDR3 region is 13 residues in length, termini included. Germline CDR1 MDHEN, CDR2 SYDVKM. CDR3 sequence reads: CASSRRLAGITSI.

This chain links TRBV7-3 with TRBJ2-1, with 13 positions matching TRBD2. The germline V gene has CDR1 SGHTA and CDR2 FQGTGA. Trimming took 2 bases from V and 9 from J; bases not matched to a gene: 7. The CDR3 has 16 residues. In DNA form, the CDR3 reads TGTGCCAGCAGCTTACTCGGACTAGCGGGGGAGGTTGAGCAGTTCTTC. It encodes CASSLLGLAGEVEQFF.